One and the same sample provided the 30 T cell receptor beta chains below, sequenced in a study of regulatory T cells in long-lasting Graves disease. Time point reported: newly diagnosed GD, antithyroid drugs for less than 3 months. The authors made the TCR library using RNA they extracted from PBMCs. Building the TCR beta libraries relied on iRepertoire HTBI primers, and CDR3 regions underwent Arm-PCR. TCRdb redid the calling of the multiplex PCR reads with MiXCR, one entry per CDR3 protein. The profile shows 200,000 to 250,000 distinct CDR3 sequences, roughly a fifth of them singletons. The same specimen was also included in a second study, on T cells in Graves' hyperthyroidism and ophthalmopathy.

The source was peripheral blood mononuclear cells (PBMCs), collected at new diagnosis, from a patient treated with antithyroid drugs. The receptors were sampled from a woman aged 25 to 39 with Graves disease.

The chain uses TRBV2 and TRBJ1-3; no firm D call. Trimming took 2 bases from V and 7 from J, leaving 15 bases between them. Germline V CDR1 and CDR2: SNHLY, FYNNEI. CDR3 length: 15 amino acids. CDR3 in DNA: TGTGCCAGCAGTGAACGTCAGCGTAGCTGGAACACCATATATTTT. This encodes CASSERQRSWNTIYF. The full variable domain, completed using reference TRBV2 and TRBJ1-3, is EPEVTQTPSHQVTQMGQEVILRCVPISNHLYFYWYRQILGQKVEFLVSFYNNEISEKSEIFDDQFSVERPDGSNFTLKIRSTKLEDSAMYFCASSERQRSWNTIYFGEGSWLTVV.

This clonotype was counted many times. The chain joins TRBV5-6 to TRBJ1-3, with D maybe TRBD1 (6 bases). The CDR3 is 17 residues long. V shed 1 base and J shed 0 bases, with 14 bases lying between them. Germline CDR1 reads SGHDT; CDR2 reads YYEEEE. The CDR3 here is CASSLPEGHRSGNTIYF. Written as DNA, the CDR3 is TGTGCCAGCAGCTTGCCGGAGGGACACCGCTCTGGAAACACCATATATTTT.

A remark on this clonotype: The junction differs from germline at one of its ends, possibly a read error. This chain uses TRBV29-1 with TRBJ2-5, with 9 bases that match TRBD1. The germline V gene has CDR1 SQVTM and CDR2 ANQGSEA. This CDR3 has 14 residues. The CDR3 DNA reads as TGCAGCGCCCCATACAGGGGGCCCCAAGAGACCCAATACTTC. Translated: CSAPYRGPQETQYF.

This clonotype was counted many times. The chain couples TRBV28 to TRBJ1-5, with 9 nucleotides matching TRBD1. The CDR3 covers 15 residues. CDR1 and CDR2 from the germline V gene are MDHEN and SYDVKM. The V segment lost 6 bases and the J segment 5 bases; nucleotides outside the gene matches: 8. The CDR3 sequence is CASRPPGTGYQPQHF. Here the CDR3 DNA reads TGTGCCAGCAGACCTCCGGGGACAGGGTATCAGCCCCAGCATTTT. The full variable domain, its missing parts supplied by reference TRBV28 and TRBJ1-5, is DVKVTQSSRYLVKRTGEKVFLECVQDMDHENMFWYRQDPGLGLRLIYFSYDVKMKEKGDIPEGYSVSREKKERFSLILESASTNQTSMYLCASRPPGTGYQPQHFGDGTRLSIL.

Remarks on this clonotype: Since a far larger clone is one base different, this is likely a read error. The chain carries TRBV11-2 and TRBJ2-7, with D possibly being TRBD1 or TRBD2 (5 bases each). V was cut by 1 base and J by 7 bases, with 23 bases left in between. In germline, CDR1 is SGHAT, CDR2 FQNNGV. This CDR3 has 17 amino acids. Here the CDR3 DNA reads TGTGCCAGCAGCTTAGGCGACGGGGCGTTCTCCTACAATGAGCAGTACTTC. The encoded protein is CASSLGDGAFSYNEQYF.

This clonotype was detected ten times or more. The chain has TRBV6-5 and TRBJ1-5, with no clear D. Germline assignment: CDR1 MNHEY and CDR2 SVGAGI. With 4 bases removed from V and 2 bases from J, the gap between germline ends came to 6 bases. CDR3 length equals 13 residues. CDR3 nucleotide sequence: TGTGCCAGCAGTTGGCTTGGCAATCAGCCCCAGCATTTT. Translating it yields CASSWLGNQPQHF.

Ten or more counts support this clonotype. The rearrangement links TRBV11-2 to TRBJ1-1, with TRBD1 matching over 8 bases. The CDR3 has 17 residues. CDR1 SGHAT and CDR2 FQNNGV come from the germline V gene. J gave up 5 bases and V 5 bases, and 16 bases lay outside the gene matches. CDR3 sequence: CASSQGSPGQGYTEAFF. The CDR3 DNA sequence: TGTGCCAGCAGCCAGGGGTCCCCCGGACAGGGCTATACTGAAGCTTTCTTT.

This clonotype appeared many times. The chain has TRBV9 and TRBJ1-1, with D perhaps matching TRBD1 (5 bases). V was trimmed by 0 bases and J by 8 bases, leaving 11 bases between them. The CDR3 totals 13 residues. Germline V gene data show CDR1 as SGDLS and CDR2 as YYNGEE. The CDR3: CASSVAVTDEAFF. The DNA of the CDR3 is TGTGCCAGCAGCGTAGCGGTGACAGACGAAGCTTTCTTT. The full variable domain, its missing parts supplied by reference TRBV9 and TRBJ1-1, is DSGVTQTPKHLITATGQRVTLRCSPRSGDLSVYWYQQSLDQGLQFLIQYYNGEERAKGNILERFSAQQFPDLHSELNLSSLELGDSALYFCASSVAVTDEAFFGQGTRLTVV.

Ten or more counts support this clonotype. The chain links TRBV28 to TRBJ2-3; 8 nucleotides align to TRBD2. The CDR3 spans 16 residues. Per the germline V gene, CDR1 is MDHEN and CDR2 is SYDVKM. The V gene end was trimmed by 5 bases and the J gene end by 6 bases; junction bases not matched to a gene: 13. CDR3 DNA sequence: TGTGCCAGCAGTCCCGGACTAGCTGCGCGGACGGATACGCAGTATTTT. Its translation: CASSPGLAARTDTQYF.

This clonotype was counted at least ten times. The genes are TRBV6-1 and TRBJ2-7; 8 nucleotides agree with TRBD1. The CDR3 has 15 amino acids. Trimming removed 5 bases from V and 1 base from J; junction bases left unmatched: 7. Per the germline V gene, CDR1 is MNHNS and CDR2 is SASEGT. CDR3 DNA sequence: TGTGCCAGCAGTACGACGACAGGGGCGTCCTACGAGCAGTACTTC. It specifies CASSTTTGASYEQYF.

This clonotype came up many times. The rearrangement joins TRBV2 to TRBJ1-1; 10 bases align to TRBD1. V lost 8 bases, J lost 2 bases, and 5 bases stayed unmatched. Germline CDR1 and CDR2: SNHLY and FYNNEI. The CDR3 totals 14 residues. The CDR3 DNA reads as TGTGCCAGCCGGGACAGGGGCCTTAACACTGAAGCTTTCTTT. Its protein is CASRDRGLNTEAFF.

This clonotype was counted at least ten times. V is TRBV28 and J is TRBJ1-4, with D perhaps matching TRBD1 (5 bases). Trimming pared 7 bases from V and 4 bases from J, leaving 10 bases between. This CDR3 is 13 amino acids long. Germline V lookup: CDR1 MDHEN, CDR2 SYDVKM. Written as DNA, the CDR3 is TGTGCCAGCAATGAGGGGTTTAATGAAAAACTGTTTTTT. It is translated as CASNEGFNEKLFF.

This clonotype was seen at least ten times. The chain recombines TRBV18 with TRBJ1-6, with TRBD1 matching over 11 bases. Germline CDR1 is KGHSH and CDR2 is LQKENI. This CDR3 region has 16 residues. Trimming at V came to 3 bases and at J to 2 bases, leaving 0 bases not matched to a gene. The CDR3 loop is CASSPDRGPYNSPLHF. CDR3 sequence (DNA): TGTGCCAGCTCACCGGACAGGGGGCCCTATAATTCACCCCTCCACTTT.

This clonotype was counted at least ten times. The chain employs TRBV7-9 and TRBJ1-2; D remains ambiguous. CDR1 and CDR2 from the germline V gene are SEHNR and FQNEAQ (reference sequence). Between the trimmed V and J ends, which lost 5 bases and 8 bases, there was a span of 12 bases. The CDR3 covers 12 residues. The CDR3, as DNA: TGTGCCAGCAGCCACCCCGGAGGGGGCTACACCTTC. Its protein is CASSHPGGGYTF.

The chain combines TRBV11-2 with TRBJ2-3; 7 bases map to TRBD1. Germline V gene lookup returns CDR1 SGHAT and CDR2 FQNNGV. The CDR3 loop spans 15 amino acids. The trim removed 4 bases at V and 0 bases at J, leaving 4 bases unmatched. Written as DNA, the CDR3 is TGTGCCAGCAGCTCACCGGGACAGAGCACAGATACGCAGTATTTT. It translates to CASSSPGQSTDTQYF.

This clonotype has ten or more counts. This chain uses TRBV3-1 with TRBJ1-5; D uncertain. Per the germline V gene, CDR1 is LGHDT and CDR2 is YNNKEL (reference sequence). Between the trimmed V and J ends, which lost 2 bases and 4 bases, there was a span of 6 bases. CDR3 length equals 13 residues. CDR3 DNA sequence: TGTGCCAGCAGCCAAACCCCAAATCAGCCCCAGCATTTT. Encoded protein: CASSQTPNQPQHF.

This clonotype was found many times. The chain recombines TRBV28 with TRBJ2-7; weak D call: TRBD1 (6 bases). Germline CDR1 MDHEN, CDR2 SYDVKM. This CDR3 spans 13 amino acids. The V end was cut by 4 bases, the J end by 4 bases, with 11 bases between. CDR3 bases: TGTGCCAGCAGTTCCAGGGGAGATTACGAGCAGTACTTC. This sequence encodes CASSSRGDYEQYF.

This clonotype has ten or more counts. V usage is TRBV20-1 and J usage is TRBJ2-5; TRBD2 aligns across 12 bases. J gave up 1 base and V 6 bases, and 3 bases lay outside the gene matches. Germline V gives CDR1 DFQATT, CDR2 SNEGSKA (reference sequence). The CDR3 totals 14 residues. In DNA form, the CDR3 reads TGCAGTGCCCCACTAGCGGGGGGCCAAGAGACCCAGTACTTC. Translating gives CSAPLAGGQETQYF.

This clonotype has at least ten counts. This chain connects TRBV11-3 to TRBJ2-1; D perhaps matches TRBD2 (5 bases). Deletions cut 1 base from V and 2 bases from J, with 9 bases between. CDR1 is SGHNT and CDR2 is YENEEA in the germline V gene. The CDR3 is made up of 15 amino acids. The CDR3 DNA sequence: TGTGCCAGCAGCTTAGGTATCGGGACCTACAATGAGCAGTTCTTC. Its translation: CASSLGIGTYNEQFF.

This clonotype came up many times. Here the CDR3 reads CASSVAAAANYEQYF. The CDR3 coding sequence is TGTGCCAGCAGCGTAGCGGCAGCTGCCAACTACGAGCAGTACTTC. This sequence joins TRBV9 and TRBJ2-7; D uncertain. Trimming stripped 0 bases from V and 3 bases from J, with 13 bases between. CDR3 size: 15 residues. Germline CDR1 is SGDLS and CDR2 is YYNGEE.

This clonotype was recorded at least ten times. Here the CDR3 DNA reads TGTGCCACCAGTGATTCAAGGGTCGGTCAGCCCCAGCATTTT. Translated: CATSDSRVGQPQHF. This chain uses TRBV24-1 with TRBJ1-5, with unresolved D. V dropped 2 bases and J dropped 6 bases, with 10 bases sitting between them. The CDR3 consists of 14 residues. Germline CDR1 KGHDR, CDR2 SFDVKD.

The chain links TRBV3-1 to TRBJ2-1, with 9 bases fitting TRBD2. Losses at the gene ends were 4 bases for V and 4 bases for J; bases not matched to a gene: 8. Germline values: CDR1 LGHDT, CDR2 YNNKEL (reference sequence). CDR3 size: 16 residues. The CDR3 loop is CASSRKLAGRYNEQFF. The CDR3, as DNA: TGTGCCAGCAGCCGCAAGCTAGCGGGGAGATACAATGAGCAGTTCTTC.

This clonotype has a count of ten or more. The chain combines TRBV2 with TRBJ1-5; D gene uncertain. The V gene's germline CDR1 is SNHLY and CDR2 FYNNEI. This CDR3 is 13 amino acids long. Trimming removed 7 bases from V and 2 bases from J, with 9 bases in between. In nucleotides, the CDR3 is TGTGCCAGCATGAAGAGCGGCAATCAGCCCCAGCATTTT. Translating it yields CASMKSGNQPQHF.

This clonotype showed up many times. The CDR3 DNA follows: TGTGCCAGTAGTATCCACAGGGAAGGGAGGCCCACAGATACGCAGTATTTT. Its translation: CASSIHREGRPTDTQYF. The gene calls are TRBV19 and TRBJ2-3; possibly TRBD1 or TRBD2 for D (6 bases each). V shed 3 bases and J shed 2 bases, with 18 bases lying between them. Per germline, CDR1 LNHDA and CDR2 SQIVND (reference sequence). The CDR3 contains 17 residues.

For this clonotype: A read error likely explains this, since a far larger clone differs by one base. V usage is TRBV11-3 and J usage is TRBJ2-5, with D uncertain. The J call may be wrong; the DNA end is better matched by TRBJ2-1. The CDR3 loop spans 16 amino acids. The germline V gene encodes CDR1 SGHNT and CDR2 YENEEA. The CDR3 nucleotides are TGTGCCAGCAGCTCAGCCCCGGGTAGGGCTACCAATGAGCAGTTCTTC. It yields the protein CASSSAPGRATNEQFF.

This clonotype was seen more than once but under ten times. The chain links TRBV27 to TRBJ2-7; 11 bases agree with TRBD2. The germline V gene has CDR1 MNHEY and CDR2 SMNVEV (reference sequence). The trim removed 0 bases at V and 7 bases at J, leaving 8 bases unmatched. CDR3 size: 16 residues. Written as DNA, the CDR3 is TGTGCCAGCAGTTTATCGTTGGCTAGCGGGAGGACGGAGCAGTACTTC. Its translation is CASSLSLASGRTEQYF.

This clonotype showed up many times. The chain has TRBV28 and TRBJ1-2; D may be TRBD1 (6 bases). This CDR3 comprises 14 residues. Germline V lookup: CDR1 MDHEN, CDR2 SYDVKM. V lost 2 bases, J lost 4 bases, and 11 bases lay in between. The CDR3 loop is CASSLNRVIYGYTF. In nucleotides, the CDR3 is TGTGCCAGCAGTTTAAACAGGGTCATCTATGGCTACACCTTC.

This clonotype was counted many times. The chain has TRBV7-3 and TRBJ1-2; 8 positions match TRBD1. Germline CDR1 SGHTA, CDR2 FQGTGA. This CDR3 is 14 amino acids long. V lost 4 bases to trimming and J lost 6 bases; unmatched junction nucleotides: 7. CDR3 DNA sequence: TGTGCCAGCAGCTCCCGGACAGGGCAGGATGGCTACACCTTC. Its translation: CASSSRTGQDGYTF.

The rearrangement uses TRBV11-2 and TRBJ2-1; D remains unclear. Trimming pared 6 bases from V and 4 bases from J, leaving 16 bases between. This CDR3 is built from 15 residues. From germline, CDR1 is SGHAT and CDR2 FQNNGV. The CDR3 nucleotides are TGTGCCAGCAGTCCCAGAGTAGCAGGATACAATGAGCAGTTCTTC. Translation gives CASSPRVAGYNEQFF. The variable domain in full, with the rest retrieved from reference TRBV11-2 and TRBJ2-1, is EAGVAQSPRYKIIEKRQSVAFWCNPISGHATLYWYQQILGQGPKLLIQFQNNGVVDDSQLPKDRFSAERLKGVDSTLKIQPAKLEDSAVYLCASSPRVAGYNEQFFGPGTRLTVL.

The rearrangement links TRBV2 to TRBJ2-3; unclear D gene. There are 15 residues in the CDR3. V lost 3 bases, J lost 3 bases, and 13 bases lay in between. Germline CDR1 and CDR2: SNHLY and FYNNEI. The CDR3 is CASSDSAPPTDTQYF. As DNA, the CDR3 is TGTGCCAGCAGTGACAGCGCTCCACCGACAGATACGCAGTATTTT.